The clone carrying this T cell receptor beta chain was detected only once. On cycle 4 day 1 and cycle 7 day 1, as well as at baseline, blood was sampled. V was clipped by 0 bases and J by 2 bases, with 2 bases between them. The length of the CDR3 is 12 residues. The germline gives CDR1 SGHNT, CDR2 YYREEE (reference sequence). These data are taken from a study of OX40 agonist ivuxolimab in advanced cancers. Assay used: immunoSEQ multiplex PCR; TCRdb lists only in-frame clones, some missing. The sample contains approximately 58,000 clones, around 90% of which appear only once. J is TRBJ2-5 and V is TRBV5-4; no clear D. The TCR sequence derives from an adult with an advanced solid tumor such as melanoma, head and neck, liver or kidney cancer. The sample here was CD4+ or CD8+ T cells sorted from blood, taken in a trial of the OX40 agonist ivuxolimab. CDR3 in DNA: TGTGCCAGCAGCTTGGGTCAAGAGACCCAGTACTTC. It codes for CASSLGQETQYF.